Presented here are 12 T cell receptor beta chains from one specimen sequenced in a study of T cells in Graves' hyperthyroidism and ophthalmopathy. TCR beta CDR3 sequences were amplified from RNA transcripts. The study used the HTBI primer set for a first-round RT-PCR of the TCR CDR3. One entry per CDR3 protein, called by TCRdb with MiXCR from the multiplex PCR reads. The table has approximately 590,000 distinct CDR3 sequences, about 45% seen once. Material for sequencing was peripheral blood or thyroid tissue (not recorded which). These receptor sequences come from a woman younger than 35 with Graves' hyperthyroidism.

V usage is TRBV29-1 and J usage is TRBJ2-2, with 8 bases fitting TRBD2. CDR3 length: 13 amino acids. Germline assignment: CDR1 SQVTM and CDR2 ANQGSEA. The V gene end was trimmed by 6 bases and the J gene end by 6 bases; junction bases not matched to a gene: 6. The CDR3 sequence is CSVSGGSPGELFF. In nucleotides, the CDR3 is TGCAGCGTCTCGGGAGGGAGCCCCGGGGAGCTGTTTTTT.

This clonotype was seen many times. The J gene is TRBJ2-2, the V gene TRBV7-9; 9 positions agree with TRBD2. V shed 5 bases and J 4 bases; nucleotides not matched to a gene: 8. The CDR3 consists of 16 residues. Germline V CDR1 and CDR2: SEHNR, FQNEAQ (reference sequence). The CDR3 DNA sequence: TGTGCCAGCAGCCTTAGCGGGAGAGGTGGCACCGGGGAGCTGTTTTTT. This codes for CASSLSGRGGTGELFF.

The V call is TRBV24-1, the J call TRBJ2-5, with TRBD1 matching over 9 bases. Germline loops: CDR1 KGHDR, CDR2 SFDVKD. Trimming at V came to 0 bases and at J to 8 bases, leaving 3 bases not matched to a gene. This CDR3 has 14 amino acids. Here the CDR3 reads CATSDLGQGNTQYF. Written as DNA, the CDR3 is TGTGCCACCAGTGATTTGGGACAGGGGAACACCCAGTACTTC.

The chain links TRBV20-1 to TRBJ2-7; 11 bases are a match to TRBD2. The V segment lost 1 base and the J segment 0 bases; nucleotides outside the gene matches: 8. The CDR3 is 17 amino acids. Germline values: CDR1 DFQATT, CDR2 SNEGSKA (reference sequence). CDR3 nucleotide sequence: TGCAGTGCTAGAGGGGGACTAGCGGAAGAACCCTCCTACGAGCAGTACTTC. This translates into CSARGGLAEEPSYEQYF.

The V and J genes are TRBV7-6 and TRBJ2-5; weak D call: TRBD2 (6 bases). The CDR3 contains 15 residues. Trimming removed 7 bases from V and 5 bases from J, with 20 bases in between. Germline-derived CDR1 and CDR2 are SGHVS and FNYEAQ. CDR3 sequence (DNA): TGTGCCAGCATCACCGGGGCGGAGGGACGCGAGACCCAGTACTTC. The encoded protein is CASITGAEGRETQYF.

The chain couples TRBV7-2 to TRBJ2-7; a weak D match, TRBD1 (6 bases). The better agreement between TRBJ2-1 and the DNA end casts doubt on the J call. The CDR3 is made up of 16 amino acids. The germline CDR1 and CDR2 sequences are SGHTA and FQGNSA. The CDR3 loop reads CASSTEISFRGYEQFF. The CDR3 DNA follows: TGTGCCAGCAGCACGGAAATTTCCTTCAGGGGCTACGAGCAGTTCTTC.

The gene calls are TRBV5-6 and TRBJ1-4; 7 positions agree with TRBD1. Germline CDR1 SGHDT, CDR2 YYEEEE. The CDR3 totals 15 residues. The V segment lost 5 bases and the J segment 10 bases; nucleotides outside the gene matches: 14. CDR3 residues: CASSYARDRSGKLFF. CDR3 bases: TGTGCCAGCAGTTACGCCCGGGACAGATCGGGAAAACTGTTTTTT.

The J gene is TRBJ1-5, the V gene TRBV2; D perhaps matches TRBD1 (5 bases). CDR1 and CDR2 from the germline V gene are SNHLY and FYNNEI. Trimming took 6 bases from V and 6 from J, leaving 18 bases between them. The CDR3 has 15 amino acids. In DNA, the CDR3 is TGTGCCAGCAGAAGCGGCGGGGGGGTTGCTCAGCCCCAGCATTTT. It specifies CASRSGGGVAQPQHF.

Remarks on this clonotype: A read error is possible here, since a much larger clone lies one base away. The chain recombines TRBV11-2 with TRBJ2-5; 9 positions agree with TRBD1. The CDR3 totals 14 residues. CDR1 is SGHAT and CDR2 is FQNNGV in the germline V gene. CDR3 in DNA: TGTGCCAGCAGCCCAGGGACAGGGCGAGAGGCCCAGTACTTC. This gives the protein CASSPGTGREAQYF.

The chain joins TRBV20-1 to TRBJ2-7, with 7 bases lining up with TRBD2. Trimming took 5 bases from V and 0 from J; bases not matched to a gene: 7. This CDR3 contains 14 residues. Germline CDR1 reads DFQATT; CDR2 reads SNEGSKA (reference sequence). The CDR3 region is CSAAGLAASYEQYF. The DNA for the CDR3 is TGCAGTGCTGCCGGTCTAGCGGCCTCCTACGAGCAGTACTTC.

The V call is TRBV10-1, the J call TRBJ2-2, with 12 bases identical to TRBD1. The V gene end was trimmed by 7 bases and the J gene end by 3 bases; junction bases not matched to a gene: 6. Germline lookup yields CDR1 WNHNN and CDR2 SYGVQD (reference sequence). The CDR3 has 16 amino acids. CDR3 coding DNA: TGCGCCAGCACAGGGGACAGGGGGCAGGACACCGGGGAGCTGTTTTTT. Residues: CASTGDRGQDTGELFF.

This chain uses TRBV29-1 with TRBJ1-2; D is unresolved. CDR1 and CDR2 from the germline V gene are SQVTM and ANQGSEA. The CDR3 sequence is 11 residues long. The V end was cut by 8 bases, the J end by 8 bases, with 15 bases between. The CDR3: CSLAGPGGYTF. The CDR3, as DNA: TGCAGCTTGGCGGGCCCCGGGGGCTACACCTTC.